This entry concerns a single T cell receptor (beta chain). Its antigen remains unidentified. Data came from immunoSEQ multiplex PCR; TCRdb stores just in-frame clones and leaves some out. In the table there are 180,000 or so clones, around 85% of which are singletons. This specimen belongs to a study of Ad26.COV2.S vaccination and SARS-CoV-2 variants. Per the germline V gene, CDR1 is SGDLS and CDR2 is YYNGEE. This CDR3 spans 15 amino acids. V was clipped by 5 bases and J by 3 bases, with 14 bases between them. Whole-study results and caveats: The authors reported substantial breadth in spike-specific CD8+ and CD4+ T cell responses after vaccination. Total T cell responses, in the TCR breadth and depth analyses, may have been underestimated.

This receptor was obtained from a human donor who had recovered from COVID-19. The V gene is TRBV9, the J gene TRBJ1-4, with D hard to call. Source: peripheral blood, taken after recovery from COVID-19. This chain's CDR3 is CASSVDGRANEKLFF. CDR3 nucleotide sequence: TGTGCCAGCAGTGTCGATGGGCGGGCTAATGAAAAACTGTTTTTT.